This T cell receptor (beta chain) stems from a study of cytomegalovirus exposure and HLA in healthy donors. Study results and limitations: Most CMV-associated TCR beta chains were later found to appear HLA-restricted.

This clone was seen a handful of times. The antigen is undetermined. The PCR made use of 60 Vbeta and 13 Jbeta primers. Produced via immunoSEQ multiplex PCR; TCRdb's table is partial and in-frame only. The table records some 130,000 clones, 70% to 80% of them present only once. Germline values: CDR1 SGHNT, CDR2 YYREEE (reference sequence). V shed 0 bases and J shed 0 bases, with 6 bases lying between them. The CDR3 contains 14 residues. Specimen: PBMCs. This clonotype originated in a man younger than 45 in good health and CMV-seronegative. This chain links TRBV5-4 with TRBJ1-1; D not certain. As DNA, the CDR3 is TGTGCCAGCAGCTTGGATCAGGTGAACACTGAAGCTTTCTTT. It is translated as CASSLDQVNTEAFF. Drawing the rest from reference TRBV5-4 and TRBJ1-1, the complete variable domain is ETGVTQSPTHLIKTRGQQVTLRCSSQSGHNTVSWYQQALGQGPQFIFQYYREEENGRGNFPPRFSGLQFPNYSSELNVNALELDDSALYLCASSLDQVNTEAFFGQGTRLTVV.